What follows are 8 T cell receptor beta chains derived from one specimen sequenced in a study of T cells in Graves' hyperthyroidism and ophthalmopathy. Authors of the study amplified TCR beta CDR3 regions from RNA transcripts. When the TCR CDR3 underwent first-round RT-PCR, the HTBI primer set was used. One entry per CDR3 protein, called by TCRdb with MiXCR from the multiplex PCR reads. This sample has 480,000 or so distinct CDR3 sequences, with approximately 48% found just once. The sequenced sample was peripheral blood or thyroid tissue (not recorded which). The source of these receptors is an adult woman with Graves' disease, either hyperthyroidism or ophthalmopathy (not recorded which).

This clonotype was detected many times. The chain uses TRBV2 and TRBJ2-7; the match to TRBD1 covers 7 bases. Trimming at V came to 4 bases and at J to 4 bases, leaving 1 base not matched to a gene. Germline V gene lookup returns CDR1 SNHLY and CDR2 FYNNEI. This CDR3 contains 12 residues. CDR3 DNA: TGTGCCAGCAGTGGGGACAGTTACGAGCAGTACTTC. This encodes CASSGDSYEQYF.

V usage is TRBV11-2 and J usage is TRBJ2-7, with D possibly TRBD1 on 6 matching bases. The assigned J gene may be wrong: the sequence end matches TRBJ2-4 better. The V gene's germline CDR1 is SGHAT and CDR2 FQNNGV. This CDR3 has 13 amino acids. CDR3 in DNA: TGTGCCAGCAGCCTACAGGGTGGGGACATTCAGTACTTC. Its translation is CASSLQGGDIQYF.

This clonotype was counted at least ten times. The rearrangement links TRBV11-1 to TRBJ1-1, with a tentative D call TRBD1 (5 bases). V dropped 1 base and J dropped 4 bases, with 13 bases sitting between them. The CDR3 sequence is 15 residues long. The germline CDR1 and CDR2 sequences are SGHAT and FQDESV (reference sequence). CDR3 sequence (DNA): TGTGCCAGCAGCTTAGTAGGCGGGGGAGGCACTGAAGCTTTCTTT. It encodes CASSLVGGGGTEAFF.

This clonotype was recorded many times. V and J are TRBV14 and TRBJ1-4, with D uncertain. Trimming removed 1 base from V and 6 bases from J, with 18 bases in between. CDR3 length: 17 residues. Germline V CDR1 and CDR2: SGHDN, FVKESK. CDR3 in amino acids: CASSQGSLILRDEKLFF. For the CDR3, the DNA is TGTGCCAGCAGCCAAGGGTCCCTGATTCTGAGGGATGAAAAACTGTTTTTT. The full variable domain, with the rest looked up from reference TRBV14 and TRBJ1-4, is EAGVTQFPSHSVIEKGQTVTLRCDPISGHDNLYWYRRVMGKEIKFLLHFVKESKQDESGMPNNRFLAERTGGTYSTLKVQPAELEDSGVYFCASSQGSLILRDEKLFFGSGTQLSVL.

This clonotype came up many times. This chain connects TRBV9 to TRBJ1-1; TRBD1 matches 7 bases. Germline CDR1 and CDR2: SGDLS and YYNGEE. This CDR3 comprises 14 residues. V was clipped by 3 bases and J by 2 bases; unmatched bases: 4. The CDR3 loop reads CASSAEGGNTEAFF. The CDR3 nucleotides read TGTGCCAGCAGCGCCGAAGGGGGCAACACTGAAGCTTTCTTT.

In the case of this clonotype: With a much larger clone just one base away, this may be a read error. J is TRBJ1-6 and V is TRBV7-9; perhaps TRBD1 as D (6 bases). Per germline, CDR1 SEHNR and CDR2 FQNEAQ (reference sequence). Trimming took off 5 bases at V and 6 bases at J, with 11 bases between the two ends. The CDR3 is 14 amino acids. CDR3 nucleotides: TGTGCCAGCAGCCACCGGGACACTAATTCACCCCTCCACTTT. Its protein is CASSHRDTNSPLHF.

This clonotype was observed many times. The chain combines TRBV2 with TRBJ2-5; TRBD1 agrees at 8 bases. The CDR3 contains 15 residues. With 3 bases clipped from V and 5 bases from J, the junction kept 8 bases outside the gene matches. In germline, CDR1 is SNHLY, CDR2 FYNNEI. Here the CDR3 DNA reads TGTGCCAGCAGTGACCAGGGGGCGAGTCTGGAGACCCAGTACTTC. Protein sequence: CASSDQGASLETQYF.

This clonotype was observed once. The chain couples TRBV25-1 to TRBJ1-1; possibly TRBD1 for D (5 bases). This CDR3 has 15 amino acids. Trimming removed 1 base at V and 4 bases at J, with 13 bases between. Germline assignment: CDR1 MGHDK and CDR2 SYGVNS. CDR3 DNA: TGTGCCAGCAGTGAATTCGCGGGGGTCGGCACTGAAGCTTTCTTT. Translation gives CASSEFAGVGTEAFF.